This T cell receptor (beta chain) was sequenced for a study of identical twins. TCRdb fed the 5' RACE reads into MiXCR, producing one record per CDR3 protein. There are about 900,000 distinct CDR3 sequences in the sample; about 12% occur only once, and around 1.6% lies in the top ten. The CDR3 sequence is 21 residues long. The germline V gene encodes CDR1 MGHRA and CDR2 YSYEKL. Unmatched junction bases numbered 14, after V lost 0 bases and J lost 4 bases. The sample was also reused in another study, on yellow fever vaccine responses in identical twins.

The sequencing input was PBMCs. The chain has TRBV4-1 and TRBJ2-3; TRBD2 matches at 15 bases. The sequence was obtained from a woman between 18 and 29 years old in good health. CDR3 coding DNA: TGCGCCAGCAGCCAAGATACAGGGACTAGCGGGAGGTTATTCGGCTCAGATACGCAGTATTTT. Protein product: CASSQDTGTSGRLFGSDTQYF.